The TCR beta chain under discussion was sequenced for a study of cytomegalovirus exposure and HLA in healthy donors. The PCR used 60 Vbeta and 13 Jbeta primers. Clones were sequenced by immunoSEQ multiplex PCR, and TCRdb holds only the in-frame ones, with some missing. The sample gives 150,000 to 200,000 clones, about four fifths of which show up once; about 1.7% is in the top ten. CDR1 SGHTS and CDR2 YDEGEE come from the germline V gene. With 0 bases clipped from V and 2 bases from J, the junction kept 2 bases outside the gene matches. This CDR3 spans 15 amino acids. This TCR was sampled from a woman aged 18 to 35 in good health and CMV-seronegative. Specimen: PBMCs. The chain couples TRBV5-8 to TRBJ2-1; 7 positions match TRBD2. CDR3 region: CASSLEGTTYNEQFF. CDR3 DNA sequence: TGTGCCAGCAGCTTGGAAGGGACTACCTACAATGAGCAGTTCTTC. The full variable domain, completed using reference TRBV5-8 and TRBJ2-1, is EAGVTQSPTHLIKTRGQQATLRCSPISGHTSVYWYQQALGLGLQFLLWYDEGEERNRGNFPPRFSGRQFPNYSSELNVNALELEDSALYLCASSLEGTTYNEQFFGPGTRLTVL.